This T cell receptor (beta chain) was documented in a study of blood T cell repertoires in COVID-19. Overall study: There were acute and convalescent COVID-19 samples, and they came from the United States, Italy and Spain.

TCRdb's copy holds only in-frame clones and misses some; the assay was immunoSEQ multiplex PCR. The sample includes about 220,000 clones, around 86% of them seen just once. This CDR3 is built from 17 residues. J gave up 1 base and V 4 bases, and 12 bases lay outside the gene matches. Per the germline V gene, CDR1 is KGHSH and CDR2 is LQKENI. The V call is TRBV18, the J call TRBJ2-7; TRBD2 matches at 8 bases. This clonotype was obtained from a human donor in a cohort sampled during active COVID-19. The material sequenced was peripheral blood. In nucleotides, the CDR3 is TGTGCCAGCTCACGCGTAGGGCTAGCGGGTATATCCTACGAGCAGTACTTC. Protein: CASSRVGLAGISYEQYF.